The sample holds one count of the clone carrying this T cell receptor beta chain. The antigen remains unidentified. In this CDR3 the conserved last residue, phenylalanine or tryptophan, is missing, so a read error is likely. The limits of the CDR3 on the DNA are not certain, so only TCRdb's listed CDR3 is given. This entry is derived from a study of CD8+CD57+ T cells in acquired aplastic anemia. Overall study findings and caveats: Under 35 was the count of CD8+ CDR3 sequences that patients shared with controls.

Template material for TCR beta VDJ and CDR3 profiling consisted of genomic DNA. TCRdb fed the reads into MiXCR, producing one record per CDR3 protein. Here the sample spans 350,000 to 450,000 distinct CDR3 sequences, approximately 70% being singletons. Sequenced material: sorted CD4+, CD8+, or CD8+CD57+ T cells (not recorded which) from PBMCs. This clonotype was sampled from a human donor in good health, serving as a control.

This chain's CDR3 is CASSQQGGGFQHLGL. The V call is TRBV19, the J call TRBJ1-5; the DNA was not compared with TRBD1, the D call given in the table. Germline CDR1 is LNHDA and CDR2 is SQIVND (reference sequence). The CDR3 is 15 residues long, ends included.